This entry features one T cell receptor beta chain sequence. This record comes from a study of blood T cell repertoires in COVID-19. CDR1 is MNHEY, CDR2 SMNVEV, per germline (reference sequence). V was pared by 2 bases and J by 7 bases, with 8 bases of the junction left unmatched. The CDR3 consists of 16 residues. Sequencing was performed with immunoSEQ multiplex PCR; in TCRdb, only in-frame clones are kept and a portion is missing. The table records a few hundred thousand clones, 85% to 90% of them present only once. Sequenced sample: PBMCs or T cells enriched from blood (not recorded which). This TCR was sampled from a man aged 40-55 years who had recovered from COVID-19. This chain uses TRBV27 with TRBJ2-1, with TRBD2 identical over 10 bases. The DNA of the CDR3 is TGTGCCAGCAGTTTACTTAGCGGGAGGTTTGGGAATGAGCAGTTCTTC. Its translation is CASSLLSGRFGNEQFF.